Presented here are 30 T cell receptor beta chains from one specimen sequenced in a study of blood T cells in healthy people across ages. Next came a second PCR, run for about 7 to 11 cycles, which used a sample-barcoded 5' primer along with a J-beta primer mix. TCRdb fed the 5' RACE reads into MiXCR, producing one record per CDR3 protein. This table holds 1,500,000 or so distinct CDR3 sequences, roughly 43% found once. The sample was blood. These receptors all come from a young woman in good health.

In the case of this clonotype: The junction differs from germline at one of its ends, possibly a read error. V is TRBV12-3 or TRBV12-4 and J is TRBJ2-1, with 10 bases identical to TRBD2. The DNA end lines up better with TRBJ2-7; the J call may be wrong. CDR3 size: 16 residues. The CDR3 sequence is CASSRKREGRTNEQYF. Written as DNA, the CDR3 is TGCGCCAGCAGCCGGAAGCGGGAGGGCCGCACCAATGAGCAGTACTTC.

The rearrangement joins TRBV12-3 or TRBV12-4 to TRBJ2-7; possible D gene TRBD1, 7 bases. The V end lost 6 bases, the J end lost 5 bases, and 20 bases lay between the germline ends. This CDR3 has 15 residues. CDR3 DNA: TGTGCCAGCAGAAGGGGGCGGGATAGGTGGGACGAGCAGTACTTC. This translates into CASRRGRDRWDEQYF.

The CDR3 DNA is TGTGCCAGCAGTTTAATGTACGGGGACTACTCCTACGAGCAGTACTTC. It yields the protein CASSLMYGDYSYEQYF. The rearrangement links TRBV12-3 or TRBV12-4 to TRBJ2-7; 7 bases fit TRBD2. V was pared by 2 bases and J by 0 bases, with 7 bases of the junction left unmatched. The CDR3 extends over 16 amino acids.

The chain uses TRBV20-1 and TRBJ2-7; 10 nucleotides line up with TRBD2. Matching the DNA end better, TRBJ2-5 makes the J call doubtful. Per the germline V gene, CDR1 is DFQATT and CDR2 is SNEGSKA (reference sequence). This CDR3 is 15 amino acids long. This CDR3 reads CSAPRGSGRFETQYF. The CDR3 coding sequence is TGCAGTGCCCCCAGAGGTAGCGGGAGGTTTGAGACCCAGTACTTC.

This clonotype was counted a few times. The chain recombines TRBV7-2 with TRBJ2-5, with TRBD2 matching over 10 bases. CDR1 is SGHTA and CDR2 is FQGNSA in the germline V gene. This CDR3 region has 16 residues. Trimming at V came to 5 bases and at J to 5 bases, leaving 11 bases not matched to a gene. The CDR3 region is CASSPWNSGGYETQYF. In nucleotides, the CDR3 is TGTGCCAGCAGCCCCTGGAATAGCGGGGGGTATGAGACCCAGTACTTC.

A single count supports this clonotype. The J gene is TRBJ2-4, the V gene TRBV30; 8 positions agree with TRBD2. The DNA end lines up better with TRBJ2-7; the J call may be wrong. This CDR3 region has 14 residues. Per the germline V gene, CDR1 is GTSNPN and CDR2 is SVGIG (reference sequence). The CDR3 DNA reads TGTGCCTGGTTAAGGCGGGAGGTCCCCTACGAGCAGTACTTC. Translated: CAWLRREVPYEQYF.

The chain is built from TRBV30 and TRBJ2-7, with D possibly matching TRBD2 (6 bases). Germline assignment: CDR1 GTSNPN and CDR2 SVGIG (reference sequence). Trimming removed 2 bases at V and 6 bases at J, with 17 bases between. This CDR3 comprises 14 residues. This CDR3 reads CAWSSLAGEGEQYF. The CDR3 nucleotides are TGTGCCTGGAGTTCACTAGCAGGAGAAGGCGAGCAGTACTTC.

The CDR3 region is CASSWTGGRADTQYF. Written as DNA, the CDR3 is TGCGCCAGCAGCTGGACAGGGGGCAGGGCAGATACGCAGTATTTT. This sequence joins TRBV5-1 and TRBJ2-3; TRBD1 agrees at 11 bases. The CDR3 contains 15 residues. From germline, CDR1 is SGHRS and CDR2 YFSETQ. V shed 3 bases and J 4 bases; nucleotides not matched to a gene: 4.

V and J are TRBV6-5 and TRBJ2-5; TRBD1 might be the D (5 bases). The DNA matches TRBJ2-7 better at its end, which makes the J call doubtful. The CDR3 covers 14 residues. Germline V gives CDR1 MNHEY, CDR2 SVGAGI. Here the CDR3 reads CASSYSRQGSEQYF. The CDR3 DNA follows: TGTGCCAGCAGTTACTCTCGCCAGGGCAGCGAGCAGTACTTC.

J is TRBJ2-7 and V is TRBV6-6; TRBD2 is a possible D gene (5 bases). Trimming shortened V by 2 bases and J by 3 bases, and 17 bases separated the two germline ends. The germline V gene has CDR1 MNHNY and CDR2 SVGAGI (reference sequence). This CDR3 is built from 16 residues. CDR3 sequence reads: CASSYQLSAGLYEQYF. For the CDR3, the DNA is TGTGCCAGCAGTTACCAGTTGTCGGCAGGACTCTACGAGCAGTACTTC.

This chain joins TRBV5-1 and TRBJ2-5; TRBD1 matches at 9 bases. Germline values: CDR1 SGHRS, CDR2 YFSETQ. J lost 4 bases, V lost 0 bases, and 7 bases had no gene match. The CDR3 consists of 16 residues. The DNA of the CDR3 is TGCGCCAGCAGCTTGGCGGGACAGGGCGCGGGAGAGACCCAGTACTTC. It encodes CASSLAGQGAGETQYF.

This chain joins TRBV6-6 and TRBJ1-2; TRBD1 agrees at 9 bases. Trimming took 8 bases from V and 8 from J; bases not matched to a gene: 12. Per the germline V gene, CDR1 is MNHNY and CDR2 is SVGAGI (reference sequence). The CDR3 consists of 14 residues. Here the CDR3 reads CASSWEQGARGYTF. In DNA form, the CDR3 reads TGTGCCAGCTCCTGGGAACAGGGGGCACGAGGCTACACCTTC.

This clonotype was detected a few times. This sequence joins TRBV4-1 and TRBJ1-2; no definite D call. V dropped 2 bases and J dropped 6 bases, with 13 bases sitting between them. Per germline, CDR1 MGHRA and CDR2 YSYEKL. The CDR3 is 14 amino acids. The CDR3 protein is CASSQPRKENGYTF. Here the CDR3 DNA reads TGCGCCAGCAGCCAACCTCGTAAGGAAAATGGCTACACCTTC.

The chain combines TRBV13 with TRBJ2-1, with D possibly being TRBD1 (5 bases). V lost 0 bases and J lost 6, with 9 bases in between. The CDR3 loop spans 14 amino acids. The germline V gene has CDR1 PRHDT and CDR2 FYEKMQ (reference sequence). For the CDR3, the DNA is TGTGCCAGCAGCTTAGGGGCAGGGATCAATGAGCAGTTCTTC. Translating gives CASSLGAGINEQFF. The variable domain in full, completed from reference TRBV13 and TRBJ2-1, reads AAGVIQSPRHLIKEKRETATLKCYPIPRHDTVYWYQQGPGQDPQFLISFYEKMQSDKGSIPDRFSAQQFSDYHSELNMSSLELGDSALYFCASSLGAGINEQFFGPGTRLTVL.

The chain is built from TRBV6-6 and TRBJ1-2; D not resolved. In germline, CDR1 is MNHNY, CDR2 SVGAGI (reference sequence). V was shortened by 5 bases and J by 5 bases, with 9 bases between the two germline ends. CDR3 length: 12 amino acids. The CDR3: CASSTAQYGYTF. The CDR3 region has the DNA TGTGCCAGCAGTACTGCCCAATATGGCTACACCTTC.

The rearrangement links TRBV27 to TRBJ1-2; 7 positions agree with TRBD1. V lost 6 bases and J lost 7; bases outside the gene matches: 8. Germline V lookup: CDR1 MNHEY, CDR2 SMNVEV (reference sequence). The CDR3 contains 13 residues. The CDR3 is CASSGGTVFGYTF. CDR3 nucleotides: TGTGCCAGCAGCGGGGGGACAGTTTTTGGCTACACCTTC.

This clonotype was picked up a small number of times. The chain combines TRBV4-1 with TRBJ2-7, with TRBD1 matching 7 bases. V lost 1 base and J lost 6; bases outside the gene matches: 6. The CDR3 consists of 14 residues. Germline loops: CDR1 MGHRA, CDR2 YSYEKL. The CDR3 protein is CASSQGQGDSEQYF. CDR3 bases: TGCGCCAGCAGCCAAGGACAGGGTGACTCCGAGCAGTACTTC.

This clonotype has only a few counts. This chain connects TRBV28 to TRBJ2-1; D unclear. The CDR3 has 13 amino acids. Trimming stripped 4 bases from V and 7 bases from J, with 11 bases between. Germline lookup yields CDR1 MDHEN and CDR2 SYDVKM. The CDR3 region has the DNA TGTGCCAGCAGTTCCCCCCCGAAGAATGAGCAGTTCTTC. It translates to CASSSPPKNEQFF.

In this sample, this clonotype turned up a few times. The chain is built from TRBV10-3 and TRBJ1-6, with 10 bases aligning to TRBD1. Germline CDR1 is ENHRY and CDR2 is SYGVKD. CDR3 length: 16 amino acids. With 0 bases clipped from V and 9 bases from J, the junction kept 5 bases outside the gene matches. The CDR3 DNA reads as TGTGCCATCAGTGAGTCCGGGACAGGGGTGCTTTCACCCCTCCACTTT. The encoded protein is CAISESGTGVLSPLHF.

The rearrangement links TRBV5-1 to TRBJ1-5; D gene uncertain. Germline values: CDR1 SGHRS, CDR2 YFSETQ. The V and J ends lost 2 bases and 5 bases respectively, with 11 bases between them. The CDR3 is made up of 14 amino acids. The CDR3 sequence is CASSFEGGDQPQHF. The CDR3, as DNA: TGCGCCAGCAGCTTCGAAGGTGGAGATCAGCCCCAGCATTTT.

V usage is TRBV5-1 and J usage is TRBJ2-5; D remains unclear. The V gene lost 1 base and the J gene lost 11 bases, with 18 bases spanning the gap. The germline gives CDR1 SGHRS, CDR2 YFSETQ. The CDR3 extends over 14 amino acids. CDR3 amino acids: CASSLMSAGNEQYF. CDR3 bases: TGCGCCAGCAGCTTGATGTCAGCAGGCAATGAGCAGTACTTC.

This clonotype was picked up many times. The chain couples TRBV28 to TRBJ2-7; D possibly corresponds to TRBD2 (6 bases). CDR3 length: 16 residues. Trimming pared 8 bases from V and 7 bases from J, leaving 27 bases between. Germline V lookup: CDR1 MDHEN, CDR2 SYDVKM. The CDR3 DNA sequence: TGTGCCAGCTTGGGAGGCGAGGGCCTAATTCTAAATGAGCAGTACTTC. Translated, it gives CASLGGEGLILNEQYF.

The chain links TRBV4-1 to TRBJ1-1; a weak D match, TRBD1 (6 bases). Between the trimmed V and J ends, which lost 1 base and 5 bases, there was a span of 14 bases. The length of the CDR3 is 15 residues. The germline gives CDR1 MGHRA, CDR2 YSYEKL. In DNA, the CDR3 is TGCGCCAGCAGCCAAGGACGGACAGAGGGGACTGAAGCTTTCTTT. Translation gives CASSQGRTEGTEAFF.

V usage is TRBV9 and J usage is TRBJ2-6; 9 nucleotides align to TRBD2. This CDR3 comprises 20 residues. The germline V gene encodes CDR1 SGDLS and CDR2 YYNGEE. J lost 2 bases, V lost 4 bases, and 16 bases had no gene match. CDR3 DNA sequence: TGTGCCAGCAGCCAAGTGGGAGGGACTAGCCATATAGCTGGGGCCAACGTCCTGACTTTC. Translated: CASSQVGGTSHIAGANVLTF.

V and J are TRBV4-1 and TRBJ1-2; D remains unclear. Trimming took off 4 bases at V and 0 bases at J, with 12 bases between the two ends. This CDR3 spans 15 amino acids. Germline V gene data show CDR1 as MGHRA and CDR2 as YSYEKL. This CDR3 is CASSPTEEANYGYTF. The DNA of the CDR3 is TGCGCCAGCAGCCCCACAGAGGAAGCTAACTATGGCTACACCTTC.

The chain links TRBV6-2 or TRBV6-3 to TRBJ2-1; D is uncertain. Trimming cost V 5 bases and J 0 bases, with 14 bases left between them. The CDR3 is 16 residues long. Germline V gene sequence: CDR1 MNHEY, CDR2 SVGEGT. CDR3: CASSPILQVSYNEQFF. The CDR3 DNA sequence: TGTGCCAGCAGTCCAATCCTCCAGGTCTCCTACAATGAGCAGTTCTTC.

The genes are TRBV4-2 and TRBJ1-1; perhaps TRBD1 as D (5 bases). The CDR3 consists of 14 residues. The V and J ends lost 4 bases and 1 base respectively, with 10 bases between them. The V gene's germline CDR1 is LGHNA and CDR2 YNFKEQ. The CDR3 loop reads CASSRLDRNTEAFF. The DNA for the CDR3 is TGTGCCAGCAGCCGCCTCGACAGGAACACTGAAGCTTTCTTT.

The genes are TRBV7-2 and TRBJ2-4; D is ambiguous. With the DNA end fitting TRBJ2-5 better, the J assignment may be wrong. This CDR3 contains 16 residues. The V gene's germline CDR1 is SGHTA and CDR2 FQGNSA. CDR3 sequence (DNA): TGTGCCAGCAGCTTCTTCTTGGGCTACCTTCAAGAGACCCAGTACTTC. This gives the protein CASSFFLGYLQETQYF.

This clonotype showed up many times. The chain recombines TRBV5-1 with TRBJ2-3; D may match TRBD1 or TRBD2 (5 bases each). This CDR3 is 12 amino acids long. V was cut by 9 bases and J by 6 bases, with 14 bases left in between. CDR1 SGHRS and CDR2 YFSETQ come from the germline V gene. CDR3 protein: CATSWGTDTQYF. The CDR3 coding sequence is TGCGCCACCTCTTGGGGGACCGATACGCAGTATTTT.

CDR3 sequence reads: CASSLIQDENSPLHF. CDR3 sequence (DNA): TGTGCCAGCAGTTTAATTCAGGACGAGAATTCACCCCTCCACTTT. The genes are TRBV12-3 or TRBV12-4 and TRBJ1-6; D gene unclear. This CDR3 has 15 residues. V gave up 2 bases and J gave up 7 bases, with 12 bases separating them.